The rows below give T cell receptor beta chains drawn from one sample of a study of blood T cell repertoires in COVID-19. Some clones are missing from TCRdb's copy, which holds only in-frame ones; the method was immunoSEQ multiplex PCR. The data contain roughly 130,000 clones, around three quarters of them singletons. The specimen was peripheral blood. The origin of the receptors is a man aged 60 to 69 with acute or convalescent COVID-19. Both conserved end residues are part of each CDR3. Each record gives: CDR3 protein, CDR3 DNA, D gene, clone size, V gene, J gene. A D gene is named only where the DNA matches it firmly. Rows give clone size only sometimes, using once, few, many, or a class for an expanded clone.

CASSFFNLLSYEQYF,TGTGCCAGCAGCTTTTTTAACTTGTTATCCTACGAGCAGTACTTC,NA,once,TRBV28,TRBJ2-7
CASSLVSGFSGNTIYF,TGTGCCAGCAGCTTAGTGAGCGGGTTCTCTGGAAACACCATATATTTT,NA,NA,TRBV7-9,TRBJ1-3
CATSEGGRSNQPQHF,TGTGCCACCAGTGAGGGCGGGAGGAGCAATCAGCCCCAGCATTTT,NA,NA,TRBV24-1,TRBJ1-5
CAIRSYGAGDGEAFF,TGTGCCATCAGATCCTACGGGGCAGGGGACGGTGAAGCTTTCTTT,NA,NA,TRBV10-3,TRBJ1-1
CASSPGAQANEKLFF,TGTGCCAGCTCGCCTGGGGCACAGGCGAATGAAAAACTGTTTTTT,NA,NA,TRBV2,TRBJ1-4
CASSLLVSIPGDRHYEQYF,TGTGCCAGCAGCTTATTGGTATCGATCCCAGGGGACAGACACTACGAGCAGTACTTC,TRBD1,NA,TRBV7-9,TRBJ2-7
CASTSTGFGYTF,TGTGCCAGCACCTCGACAGGGTTTGGCTACACCTTC,TRBD1,few,TRBV12-3/TRBV12-4,TRBJ1-2
CASSRGTGLFNQPQHF,TGTGCCAGCAGCCGGGGGACAGGCCTATTCAATCAGCCCCAGCATTTT,TRBD1,NA,TRBV3-1/TRBV3-2,TRBJ1-5
CASSLGGQGGETQYF,TGTGCCAGCAGCCTCGGCGGACAGGGAGGAGAGACCCAGTACTTC,TRBD1,few,TRBV7-6,TRBJ2-5
CASSPGTGNNEQFF,TGTGCCAGCTCACCAGGGACAGGGAACAATGAGCAGTTCTTC,TRBD1,NA,TRBV18,TRBJ2-1
CASTPSGQDLYEQYF,TGTGCCAGTACACCATCGGGACAGGACCTCTACGAGCAGTACTTC,TRBD1,NA,TRBV19,TRBJ2-7
CSVGGAWDTQYF,TGCAGCGTTGGGGGCGCGTGGGATACGCAGTATTTT,NA,NA,TRBV29-1,TRBJ2-3
CASRGGQLNQPQHF,TGTGCCAGTAGAGGCGGACAGCTTAATCAGCCCCAGCATTTT,NA,NA,TRBV19,TRBJ1-5
CASGQTGTGTDTQYF,TGTGCCAGCGGTCAGACAGGGACCGGCACAGATACGCAGTATTTT,TRBD1,NA,TRBV18,TRBJ2-3
CASSYPRLALNTGELFF,TGTGCCAGCAGTTACCCCCGACTAGCCTTGAACACCGGGGAGCTGTTTTTT,TRBD2,NA,TRBV6-2/TRBV6-3,TRBJ2-2
CASSAQGYEQYF,TGCGCCAGCAGCGCACAGGGCTACGAGCAGTACTTC,NA,NA,TRBV5-1,TRBJ2-7
CASSLYRGDTQYF,TGTGCCAGCAGTTTATATCGGGGGGATACGCAGTATTTT,NA,NA,TRBV27,TRBJ2-3
CASSTRGRADNGYTF,TGTGCCAGCAGTACGCGGGGGAGGGCGGATAATGGCTACACCTTC,NA,NA,TRBV6-6,TRBJ1-2
CASRREGGNTIYF,TGTGCCAGCAGACGCGAGGGAGGAAACACCATATATTTT,NA,NA,TRBV28,TRBJ1-3
CASSRDTLNYGYTF,TGCGCCAGCAGCAGAGACACGTTGAACTATGGCTACACCTTC,NA,NA,TRBV5-1,TRBJ1-2
CASSLLKTQYQETQYF,TGTGCCAGCAGCCTCCTTAAGACTCAGTACCAAGAGACCCAGTACTTC,NA,NA,TRBV7-9,TRBJ2-5
CASSLSGGNQPQHF,TGCGCCAGCAGCTTGAGTGGCGGGAATCAGCCCCAGCATTTT,NA,NA,TRBV5-1,TRBJ1-5
CASSLGGAGPTYEQYF,TGCGCCAGCAGCTTAGGGGGGGCCGGGCCCACCTACGAGCAGTACTTC,NA,NA,TRBV5-1,TRBJ2-7
CASSSYGGDEQYF,TGTGCCAGCAGCTCCTACGGGGGAGACGAGCAGTACTTC,NA,NA,TRBV5-6,TRBJ2-7
CASSHFSSGRPETQYF,TGTGCCAGCAGCCACTTCAGTAGCGGGAGGCCAGAGACCCAGTACTTC,TRBD2,NA,TRBV7-8,TRBJ2-5
CASSLGLSEGYTF,TGCGCCAGCAGCTTGGGCCTCTCGGAGGGCTACACCTTC,NA,NA,TRBV5-1,TRBJ1-2
CASIPGLAGRVENEQFF,TGCGCCAGCATCCCGGGACTAGCGGGACGAGTCGAGAATGAGCAGTTCTTC,TRBD2,NA,TRBV10-1,TRBJ2-1